A selection of T cell receptor beta chains follows, all from one sample in a study of early T cells in non-severe SARS-CoV-2 infection. MiXCR, applied by TCRdb to the 5' RACE reads, yields one record per CDR3 protein. This table has 70,000 to 85,000 distinct CDR3 sequences, 12% appearing once. The starting material was whole blood, obtained at baseline. The receptors here all came from an adult who was a healthcare worker with PCR-confirmed SARS-CoV-2 infection or an uninfected control (not recorded which). The donor label of this sample is uncertain. The CDR3 runs from the conserved cysteine through the conserved F or W. D genes are given only for firm matches. The size of a clone is reported for some rows only, either as once, few or many, or as a class for expanded clones.

d_gene: .; abundance: .; j_gene: TRBJ1-1; v_gene: TRBV29-1; len: 10; CDR3aa: CSVEDGGAFF; CDR3nt: TGCAGCGTTGAAGATGGGGGAGCTTTCTTT
d_gene: .; abundance: many; j_gene: TRBJ2-7; v_gene: TRBV6-2/TRBV6-3; len: 11; CDR3aa: CASSYRYEQYF; CDR3nt: TGTGCCAGCAGTTATCGGTACGAGCAGTACTTC
d_gene: .; abundance: .; j_gene: TRBJ2-5; v_gene: TRBV29-1; len: 13; CDR3aa: CSATAGSGETQYF; CDR3nt: TGCAGCGCTACCGCAGGTAGCGGTGAGACCCAGTACTTC
d_gene: TRBD1; abundance: few; j_gene: TRBJ2-5; v_gene: TRBV6-6; len: 13; CDR3aa: CASNKQGAETQYF; CDR3nt: TGTGCCAGCAACAAACAGGGGGCCGAGACCCAGTACTTC
d_gene: .; abundance: .; j_gene: TRBJ1-4; v_gene: TRBV7-9; len: 13; CDR3aa: CASSLGALEKLFF; CDR3nt: TGTGCCAGCAGCTTGGGGGCTTTGGAAAAACTGTTTTTT
d_gene: TRBD1; abundance: many; j_gene: TRBJ1-1; v_gene: TRBV6-5; len: 14; CDR3aa: CASSTFQGAGKAFF; CDR3nt: TGTGCCAGCAGTACTTTCCAGGGGGCCGGGAAAGCTTTCTTT
d_gene: .; abundance: few; j_gene: TRBJ1-5; v_gene: TRBV5-6; len: 15; CDR3aa: CASSSIQGDNQPQHF; CDR3nt: TGTGCCAGCAGCTCCATACAGGGAGACAATCAGCCCCAGCATTTT
d_gene: .; abundance: .; j_gene: TRBJ1-2; v_gene: TRBV30; len: 13; CDR3aa: CAWSISSNYGYTF; CDR3nt: TGTGCCTGGAGTATATCCTCTAACTATGGCTACACCTTC
d_gene: TRBD2; abundance: .; j_gene: TRBJ2-4; v_gene: TRBV30; len: 13; CDR3aa: CAWRTSGRNIQYF; CDR3nt: TGTGCCTGGCGGACTAGCGGGAGAAACATTCAGTACTTC
d_gene: TRBD2; abundance: many; j_gene: TRBJ2-3; v_gene: TRBV18; len: 17; CDR3aa: CASSPFNPRGGTDTQYF; CDR3nt: TGTGCCAGCTCACCTTTTAACCCACGGGGGGGCACAGATACGCAGTATTTT
d_gene: TRBD2; abundance: many; j_gene: TRBJ2-5; v_gene: TRBV7-2; len: 15; CDR3aa: CASSSMGGERETQYF; CDR3nt: TGTGCCAGCAGCTCCATGGGAGGGGAACGAGAGACCCAGTACTTC
d_gene: .; abundance: .; j_gene: TRBJ1-3; v_gene: TRBV5-4; len: 15; CDR3aa: CASSLFSGDANTIYF; CDR3nt: TGTGCCAGCAGCTTGTTTTCCGGGGACGCGAACACCATATATTTT
d_gene: .; abundance: many; j_gene: TRBJ2-2; v_gene: TRBV9; len: 16; CDR3aa: CASSAGGPVLTGELFF; CDR3nt: TGTGCCAGCAGCGCAGGCGGCCCCGTCCTCACCGGGGAGCTGTTTTTT
d_gene: TRBD1; abundance: many; j_gene: TRBJ2-1; v_gene: TRBV28; len: 15; CDR3aa: CASSLYRGTYNEQFF; CDR3nt: TGTGCCAGCAGTTTATACAGGGGAACCTACAATGAGCAGTTCTTC
d_gene: .; abundance: .; j_gene: TRBJ1-2; v_gene: TRBV20-1; len: 13; CDR3aa: CSAEATSGYGYTF; CDR3nt: TGCAGTGCAGAGGCGACCAGCGGCTATGGCTACACCTTC
d_gene: TRBD1; abundance: many; j_gene: TRBJ2-7; v_gene: TRBV29-1; len: 11; CDR3aa: CSVTGVDEQYF; CDR3nt: TGCAGCGTGACAGGGGTCGACGAGCAGTACTTC
d_gene: TRBD2; abundance: .; j_gene: TRBJ2-3; v_gene: TRBV29-1; len: 12; CDR3aa: CSVVLAADTQYF; CDR3nt: TGCAGCGTTGTACTAGCGGCGGATACGCAGTATTTT
d_gene: .; abundance: few; j_gene: TRBJ2-1; v_gene: TRBV20-1; len: 12; CDR3aa: CSGLGSYNEQFF; CDR3nt: TGCAGTGGTCTAGGGTCCTACAATGAGCAGTTCTTC
d_gene: .; abundance: many; j_gene: TRBJ2-7; v_gene: TRBV7-9; len: 14; CDR3aa: CASIQHPSSPEQYF; CDR3nt: TGTGCCAGCATCCAACATCCATCCTCGCCCGAGCAGTACTTC
d_gene: .; abundance: many; j_gene: TRBJ2-2; v_gene: TRBV29-1; len: 14; CDR3aa: CSAQPGRNTGELFF; CDR3nt: TGCAGCGCCCAGCCGGGACGCAACACCGGGGAGCTGTTTTTT
d_gene: .; abundance: few; j_gene: TRBJ2-1; v_gene: TRBV19; len: 14; CDR3aa: CASSPRGAYNEQFF; CDR3nt: TGTGCCAGTAGTCCCCGGGGGGCTTACAATGAGCAGTTCTTC
d_gene: TRBD2; abundance: .; j_gene: TRBJ2-3; v_gene: TRBV12-3/TRBV12-4; len: 14; CDR3aa: CASSTSGGTDTQYF; CDR3nt: TGTGCCAGCAGTACTAGCGGGGGCACAGATACGCAGTATTTT